Below are 5 T cell receptor beta chains sequenced from a single sample in a study of CD8 T cells in Susac syndrome. It was with random hexamers that 0.5 to 1 ug RNA was reverse transcribed. Via MiXCR, TCRdb re-called the immunoSEQ multiplex PCR reads, giving one row per CDR3 protein. This table holds over 15,000 distinct CDR3 sequences, approximately 96% found once. Sequencing was carried out using CD8+ T cells from PBMCs. Receptor source: a human donor in good health.

The chain employs TRBV11-2 and TRBJ1-1; maybe TRBD1 (6 bases). V gave up 1 base and J gave up 10 bases, with 10 bases separating them. Germline CDR1 reads SGHAT; CDR2 reads FQNNGV. The CDR3 extends over 12 amino acids. The CDR3, as DNA: TGTGCCAGCAGCTTAGGAAAGGGGGGAGCTTTCTTT. It encodes CASSLGKGGAFF.

This chain connects TRBV10-1 to TRBJ2-6, with D maybe TRBD1 (5 bases). CDR1 WNHNN and CDR2 SYGVQD come from the germline V gene (reference sequence). Trimming left V 0 bases short and J 4 bases short, with 13 bases between. This CDR3 comprises 17 residues. CDR3 loop: CASSESRQGDGANVLTF. For the CDR3, the DNA is TGCGCCAGCAGTGAGTCCAGGCAGGGCGACGGGGCCAACGTCCTGACTTTC.

The count of this clonotype is one. V and J are TRBV12-3 or TRBV12-4 and TRBJ1-2; TRBD1 matches at 7 bases. V lost 4 bases to trimming and J lost 8 bases; unmatched junction nucleotides: 7. The CDR3 is 13 residues long. DNA of the CDR3: TGTGCCAGCAGTTCCCAGGGGGTTAGAGGCTACACCTTC. It encodes CASSSQGVRGYTF.

The V call is TRBV29-1, the J call TRBJ2-5, with D possibly TRBD2 on 5 matching bases. The V gene lost 0 bases and the J gene lost 1 base, with 15 bases spanning the gap. The CDR3 sequence is 16 residues long. Germline values: CDR1 SQVTM, CDR2 ANQGSEA. This CDR3 is CSVEELLWEPQETQYF. Here the CDR3 DNA reads TGCAGCGTTGAAGAACTCCTCTGGGAGCCCCAAGAGACCCAGTACTTC.

This chain joins TRBV7-8 and TRBJ2-7; perhaps TRBD1 as D (5 bases). The CDR3 is 15 residues long. The V end was cut by 5 bases, the J end by 3 bases, with 17 bases between. CDR1 is SGHVS, CDR2 FQNEAQ, per germline. CDR3: CASSRGRQTLYEQYF. DNA of the CDR3: TGTGCCAGCAGCCGCGGTCGACAGACTCTCTACGAGCAGTACTTC.